The sequence of this T cell receptor beta chain was determined in a study of tumor and adjacent non-tumor tissue in lung cancer. On the study more broadly: The cohort had approximately 12 adenocarcinoma, a couple of squamous cell and 1 small cell patients.

The template was RNA from unsorted bulk tissue. TCRbeta libraries were built with three rounds of nested PCR, modified from ARM-PCR. Each CDR3 protein gets one entry after TCRdb re-called the multiplex PCR reads with MiXCR. The table shows tens of thousands of distinct CDR3 sequences, with 50% to 60% occurring only once. Concerning this clonotype: No antigen is known for it. One end of the junction is discordant with germline, which a read error may explain.

Study observations and caveats: Normal lung showed higher cumulative top 100 clone frequency than tumor.

This clonotype was obtained from a man over 45 with non-small cell lung cancer. Sequences were obtained from lung tumor tissue.

CDR3 protein: CANSLALAGSPSTTDTQYF. DNA for the CDR3: TGTGCCAACAGCTTAGCACTAGCGGGCTCCCCCTCCACCACAGATACGCAGTATTTT. The V and J genes are TRBV11-2 and TRBJ2-3; 9 bases line up with TRBD2. From germline, CDR1 is SGHAT and CDR2 FQNNGV. The CDR3 is 19 residues long.